This T cell receptor (beta chain) was captured by sequencing in a study of immune evolution from preneoplasia to lung adenocarcinoma. V gave up 3 bases and J gave up 7 bases, with 10 bases separating them. Looked up from germline, CDR1 is MDHEN and CDR2 is SYDVKM. The CDR3 contains 13 residues. This clone was detected only a few times. As yet, its antigen is unknown. At the DNA level, this CDR3 is encoded by other sequences in the same sample as well. Study results and limitations: Clonality was highest in normal lung, lower in later-stage lesions apparently. Top clone share appeared to fall from AAH through AIS, MIA, adenocarcinoma.

Resections took place in Japan or China from the mid-2010s to the late 2010s. Clones were read by immunoSEQ multiplex PCR, and TCRdb kept only the in-frame ones, dropping some. Among around 25,000 clones listed, approximately 74% were seen once. The V and J genes are TRBV28 and TRBJ2-1; possible D gene TRBD1, 6 bases. The clonotype originates from a person between 55 and 69 years old with invasive lung adenocarcinoma. Some clones in this sample may be carry-over from other donors' samples. The specimen sequenced was FFPE invasive lung adenocarcinoma tissue. CDR3 sequence (DNA): TGTGCCAGCAGTTTCTGGCAGGGGAATGAGCAGTTCTTC. This sequence encodes CASSFWQGNEQFF.